One sample yielded the 29 T cell receptor beta chains listed below, sequenced in a study of T-cell memory formation after mild COVID-19. MiXCR was run by TCRdb on the 5' RACE reads, yielding one entry per CDR3 protein. The top ten hold about 8.7% of the sample, which has 500,000 to 650,000 distinct CDR3 sequences, about a fifth seen once. The sequencing input was PBMCs or a T cell subset sorted from them (not recorded which). These receptors all come from an adult woman who had mild COVID-19 (a few samples of this study predate the infection). Cell type and time point are not known.

This clonotype was counted only a few times. The chain links TRBV27 to TRBJ2-7; 11 bases align to TRBD2. The CDR3 is 18 amino acids. Trimming removed 5 bases from V and 3 bases from J; junction bases left unmatched: 15. Germline V gives CDR1 MNHEY, CDR2 SMNVEV (reference sequence). The CDR3 here is CASSPRGSGRANRYEQYF. In DNA form, the CDR3 reads TGTGCCAGCAGTCCCCGGGGTAGCGGGAGGGCGAACCGCTACGAGCAGTACTTC.

This clonotype occurred a few times. The CDR3 region is CASSPGTGGSNQPQHF. CDR3 bases: TGCGCCAGCAGTCCAGGGACAGGGGGTAGCAATCAGCCCCAGCATTTT. The J gene is TRBJ1-5, the V gene TRBV5-1, with TRBD1 matching 11 bases. Losses at the gene ends were 5 bases for V and 0 bases for J; bases not matched to a gene: 4. The V gene's germline CDR1 is SGHRS and CDR2 YFSETQ. This CDR3 contains 16 residues.

The chain employs TRBV6-6 and TRBJ1-5; a possible D gene is TRBD1 (5 bases). CDR1 and CDR2 (germline): MNHNY, SVGAGI (reference sequence). Between the trimmed V and J ends, which lost 7 bases and 4 bases, there was a span of 17 bases. This CDR3 has 15 residues. CDR3 in amino acids: CASTGGEGPNQPQHF. The CDR3 DNA is TGTGCCAGCACCGGAGGGGAAGGCCCTAATCAGCCCCAGCATTTT.

This clonotype turned up a few times. The genes are TRBV11-2 and TRBJ2-7, with D possibly matching TRBD1 (6 bases). Trimming took 1 base from V and 6 from J, leaving 13 bases between them. This CDR3 has 14 residues. Germline CDR1 SGHAT, CDR2 FQNNGV. The CDR3 nucleotides read TGTGCCAGCAGCTTAGGACAGGCTGGGGGCGAGCAGTACTTC. Amino acid sequence: CASSLGQAGGEQYF.

The count of this clonotype is one. One junction end does not reproduce the germline sequence, and a read error may be involved. The chain combines TRBV7-7 with TRBJ1-5; D is ambiguous. Germline values: CDR1 SSHAT, CDR2 FNYEAQ (reference sequence). The CDR3 loop spans 13 amino acids. This CDR3 is CASSLASFRPQHF. CDR3 nucleotide sequence: TGTGCTAGCAGCTTAGCTAGTTTTCGGCCCCAGCATTTT.

This clonotype was found a few times. This rearrangement joins TRBV12-3 or TRBV12-4 to TRBJ1-3; D not resolved. The CDR3 runs to 15 residues. Trimming stripped 3 bases from V and 0 bases from J, with 9 bases between. The CDR3 coding sequence is TGTGCCAGCAGTTTCGGCGTTCTCTCTGGAAACACCATATATTTT. This translates into CASSFGVLSGNTIYF.

The chain joins TRBV4-1 to TRBJ2-2; unclear D gene. Trimming pared 4 bases from V and 4 bases from J, leaving 13 bases between. CDR1 MGHRA and CDR2 YSYEKL come from the germline V gene. This CDR3 spans 15 amino acids. As DNA, the CDR3 is TGCGCCAGCAGCCTGAGATCTGGACGCACCGGGGAGCTGTTTTTT. Translating gives CASSLRSGRTGELFF.

This clonotype was observed a handful of times. The V call is TRBV27, the J call TRBJ2-2, with TRBD2 matching over 8 bases. Trimming removed 8 bases from V and 6 bases from J; junction bases left unmatched: 14. The length of the CDR3 is 16 residues. CDR1 MNHEY and CDR2 SMNVEV come from the germline V gene (reference sequence). The CDR3 sequence is CASGRFKRESPGELFF. The CDR3, as DNA: TGTGCCAGCGGCAGATTCAAGCGGGAGTCCCCCGGGGAGCTGTTTTTT.

This clonotype was found a few times. The V and J genes are TRBV24-1 and TRBJ2-2; 15 bases are a match to TRBD2. Trimming cost V 4 bases and J 0 bases; bases outside gene matches: 5. CDR1 and CDR2 (germline): KGHDR, SFDVKD. This CDR3 spans 19 amino acids. The CDR3 loop reads CATSDLGLAGGANTGELFF. The CDR3 bases are TGTGCCACCAGTGACCTGGGACTAGCGGGAGGAGCGAACACCGGGGAGCTGTTTTTT.

This clonotype was seen only a few times. The V gene is TRBV4-1, the J gene TRBJ2-3; possibly TRBD2 for D (6 bases). The CDR3 is made up of 14 amino acids. Looked up from germline, CDR1 is MGHRA and CDR2 is YSYEKL. Between the trimmed V and J ends, which lost 4 bases and 6 bases, there was a span of 14 bases. CDR3 nucleotide sequence: TGCGCCAGCAGCCTGACTAGAATATTGGATACGCAGTATTTT. This codes for CASSLTRILDTQYF.

The gene calls are TRBV7-2 and TRBJ2-1; 8 bases map to TRBD2. Germline trimming cut 1 base from V and 4 bases from J; bases unmatched to any gene: 6. The CDR3 is 16 amino acids. The V gene's germline CDR1 is SGHTA and CDR2 FQGNSA. CDR3 in DNA: TGTGCCAGCAGCTTAGGTCCGGGGGGGTTGTACAATGAGCAGTTCTTC. It codes for CASSLGPGGLYNEQFF.

This clonotype was observed at least ten times. J is TRBJ1-1 and V is TRBV12-3 or TRBV12-4; TRBD1 matches at 7 bases. This CDR3 has 12 residues. Germline trimming cut 5 bases from V and 10 bases from J; bases unmatched to any gene: 7. CDR3 DNA sequence: TGTGCCAGCAGTCTTACAGGGGTTGGAGCTTTCTTT. Translated, it gives CASSLTGVGAFF.

The count of this clonotype is one. The chain uses TRBV12-3 or TRBV12-4 and TRBJ2-3, with unresolved D. The CDR3 length is 15 residues. Trimming shortened V by 3 bases and J by 0 bases, and 10 bases separated the two germline ends. DNA for the CDR3: TGTGCCAGCAGTTTCGAAGGGCTCAGCACAGATACGCAGTATTTT. This sequence encodes CASSFEGLSTDTQYF.

The chain combines TRBV6-6 with TRBJ2-7; D not resolved. Trimming pared 6 bases from V and 2 bases from J, leaving 17 bases between. CDR1 and CDR2 (germline): MNHNY, SVGAGI (reference sequence). The CDR3 contains 15 residues. CDR3 in amino acids: CASRSSGTSAYEQYF. In DNA form, the CDR3 reads TGTGCCAGCAGATCTTCAGGAACGTCGGCCTACGAGCAGTACTTC.

This clonotype occurred a few times. J is TRBJ2-1 and V is TRBV7-9; TRBD1 might be the D (5 bases). The CDR3 contains 14 residues. Germline lookup yields CDR1 SEHNR and CDR2 FQNEAQ (reference sequence). V was shortened by 10 bases and J by 2 bases, with 15 bases between the two germline ends. This chain's CDR3 is CAIRSQGTYNEQFF. CDR3 sequence (DNA): TGTGCCATCCGGAGCCAGGGAACCTACAATGAGCAGTTCTTC.

The V call is TRBV5-5, the J call TRBJ2-6; 8 bases are a match to TRBD2. The J segment lost 2 bases and the V segment lost 1 base, leaving 2 bases of the junction unmatched. This CDR3 is built from 16 residues. Germline V gene data show CDR1 as SGHKS and CDR2 as YYEKEE (reference sequence). CDR3 DNA sequence: TGTGCCAGCAGCTTGAGCGGGGGTACTGGGGCCAACGTCCTGACTTTC. Amino acid sequence: CASSLSGGTGANVLTF.

The chain employs TRBV7-6 and TRBJ2-5; D might be TRBD2 (7 bases). V lost 2 bases, J lost 5 bases, and 18 bases lay in between. The CDR3 covers 16 residues. From germline, CDR1 is SGHVS and CDR2 FNYEAQ. CDR3 DNA sequence: TGTGCCAGCAGCTTATCTGGCGGGGGACACCGTGAGACCCAGTACTTC. Its translation: CASSLSGGGHRETQYF.

This sequence joins TRBV6-5 and TRBJ2-3; weak D call: TRBD2 (5 bases). The V gene lost 6 bases and the J gene lost 5 bases, with 15 bases spanning the gap. This CDR3 has 14 amino acids. CDR1 is MNHEY and CDR2 is SVGAGI in the germline V gene. CDR3: CASSRPGTQDTQYF. CDR3 DNA: TGTGCCAGCAGCCGCCCGGGAACCCAAGATACGCAGTATTTT.

The rearrangement joins TRBV7-9 to TRBJ2-7; a weak D match, TRBD2 (6 bases). This CDR3 is built from 14 residues. V lost 1 base, J lost 5 bases, and 12 bases lay in between. The germline V gene encodes CDR1 SEHNR and CDR2 FQNEAQ (reference sequence). CDR3 sequence reads: CASSLGGRTHEQYF. CDR3 DNA: TGTGCCAGCAGCTTAGGGGGGAGGACTCACGAGCAGTACTTC.

This clonotype has a count of ten or more. The V gene is TRBV5-5, the J gene TRBJ1-5; 10 bases match TRBD1. J was trimmed by 2 bases and V by 3 bases; bases with no gene match: 2. Germline CDR1 is SGHKS and CDR2 is YYEKEE (reference sequence). CDR3 length equals 15 residues. CDR3 coding DNA: TGTGCCAGCAGCTGGGGGACAGGGGGCAATCAGCCCCAGCATTTT. The encoded protein is CASSWGTGGNQPQHF.

There are a few counts of this clonotype. The rearrangement uses TRBV29-1 and TRBJ1-1; D ambiguous. With 0 bases removed from V and 0 bases from J, the gap between germline ends came to 5 bases. This CDR3 region has 13 residues. CDR1 and CDR2 (germline): SQVTM, ANQGSEA. The CDR3 DNA reads TGCAGCGTTGAAGACCTAATGAACACTGAAGCTTTCTTT. Translating it yields CSVEDLMNTEAFF.

This clonotype was observed a handful of times. This chain links TRBV9 with TRBJ2-5, with D perhaps TRBD2 (6 bases). The CDR3 sequence is 14 residues long. In germline, CDR1 is SGDLS, CDR2 YYNGEE. V lost 0 bases and J lost 3, with 9 bases in between. The CDR3 bases are TGTGCCAGCAGCGTAGGCCTAGCGAAAGAGACCCAGTACTTC. Translating it yields CASSVGLAKETQYF.

The V and J genes are TRBV20-1 and TRBJ2-3; the match to TRBD2 covers 11 bases. The J segment lost 1 base and the V segment lost 0 bases, leaving 9 bases of the junction unmatched. Germline assignment: CDR1 DFQATT and CDR2 SNEGSKA (reference sequence). The CDR3 sequence is 18 residues long. The CDR3 reads CSARDSASGRFRTDTQYF. Here the CDR3 DNA reads TGCAGTGCTAGAGACTCGGCTAGCGGGAGGTTCCGCACAGATACGCAGTATTTT.

This clonotype was picked up a small number of times. This sequence joins TRBV4-1 and TRBJ1-3, with D unclear. The CDR3 runs 16 residues. V was cut by 0 bases and J by 0 bases, with 9 bases left in between. Germline CDR1 MGHRA, CDR2 YSYEKL. The CDR3 protein is CASSQDGYNSGNTIYF. Here the CDR3 DNA reads TGCGCCAGCAGCCAAGACGGATACAACTCTGGAAACACCATATATTTT.

This clonotype was counted a few times. This chain uses TRBV5-1 with TRBJ2-3; 8 positions agree with TRBD1. V shed 4 bases and J 0 bases; nucleotides not matched to a gene: 16. The CDR3 spans 19 residues. Per the germline V gene, CDR1 is SGHRS and CDR2 is YFSETQ. The CDR3 bases are TGCGCCAGCAGCCGAACAGGGACAGGCCCCCTCACTAGCACAGATACGCAGTATTTT. Its protein is CASSRTGTGPLTSTDTQYF. Full variable domain (missing parts from reference TRBV5-1 and TRBJ2-3): KAGVTQTPRYLIKTRGQQVTLSCSPISGHRSVSWYQQTPGQGLQFLFEYFSETQRNKGNFPGRFSGRQFSNSRSEMNVSTLELGDSALYLCASSRTGTGPLTSTDTQYFGPGTRLTVL.

The chain has TRBV2 and TRBJ2-1; D is undetermined. The CDR3 is made up of 12 amino acids. CDR1 and CDR2 (germline): SNHLY, FYNNEI. The ends were cut back, 7 bases at V and 7 bases at J, with 11 bases in the middle. The DNA for the CDR3 is TGTGCCAGCACCAAGGGCCAGAATGAGCAGTTCTTC. Translating it yields CASTKGQNEQFF.

This clonotype was counted a few times. V is TRBV14 and J is TRBJ2-1; TRBD2 agrees at 8 bases. The CDR3 runs 17 residues. V lost 0 bases and J lost 4; bases outside the gene matches: 8. From germline, CDR1 is SGHDN and CDR2 FVKESK. This chain's CDR3 is CASSQDQGVAGYNEQFF. CDR3 sequence (DNA): TGTGCCAGCAGCCAAGATCAGGGAGTAGCGGGGTACAATGAGCAGTTCTTC.

V is TRBV7-2 and J is TRBJ2-4, with 9 bases identical to TRBD1. The V gene end was trimmed by 1 base and the J gene end by 5 bases; junction bases not matched to a gene: 3. Germline CDR1 and CDR2: SGHTA and FQGNSA. This CDR3 region has 15 residues. For the CDR3, the DNA is TGTGCCAGCAGCTTAGATAGGACAGGGGAAAACATTCAGTACTTC. Protein sequence: CASSLDRTGENIQYF.

The V call is TRBV27, the J call TRBJ1-6; 8 bases fit TRBD1. CDR1 MNHEY and CDR2 SMNVEV come from the germline V gene (reference sequence). With V trimmed by 7 bases and J by 3 bases, 5 bases remained unmatched. The CDR3 spans 15 residues. The CDR3 bases are TGTGCCAGCAAACAGGGGGGGAGCTATAATTCACCCCTCCACTTT. Translated: CASKQGGSYNSPLHF.